The clone carrying this T cell receptor (beta chain) was counted many times. Stated time point: newly diagnosed GD, antithyroid drugs for less than 3 months. From PBMCs, RNA was extracted and then used to make the TCR library. Building the TCR beta libraries relied on iRepertoire HTBI primers, and CDR3 regions underwent Arm-PCR. From the multiplex PCR reads, TCRdb called clonotypes with MiXCR, one entry per CDR3 protein. The table lists 550,000 to 700,000 distinct CDR3 sequences, roughly 15% of them singletons. Germline trimming cut 4 bases from V and 6 bases from J; bases unmatched to any gene: 7. Per the germline V gene, CDR1 is LNHDA and CDR2 is SQIVND (reference sequence). This CDR3 spans 17 amino acids. These data come from a study of regulatory T cells in long-lasting Graves disease. The sample was also linked to a second study, of T cells in Graves' hyperthyroidism and ophthalmopathy.

Sample: peripheral blood mononuclear cells (PBMCs), taken at new diagnosis, from a patient treated with antithyroid drugs. The chain combines TRBV19 with TRBJ2-1, with 15 nucleotides matching TRBD2. This clonotype was sampled from a man aged 18 to 30 with Graves disease. CDR3: CASSRTSGRAGVNEQFF. The CDR3 DNA sequence: TGTGCCAGTAGTAGGACTAGCGGGAGGGCCGGAGTCAATGAGCAGTTCTTC. The entire variable domain, with the rest obtained from reference TRBV19 and TRBJ2-1, is as follows: DGGITQSPKYLFRKEGQNVTLSCEQNLNHDAMYWYRQDPGQGLRLIYYSQIVNDFQKGDIAEGYSVSREKKESFPLTVTSAQKNPTAFYLCASSRTSGRAGVNEQFFGPGTRLTVL.